This TCR beta chain was observed in a study of T cell repertoires in cytomegalovirus infection. Study information: It was recently identified HLA-C-restricted and well-studied HLA-B-restricted CMV epitopes that the study used. Based on public TCR beta signatures, there were indications of CMV infection and of a matching HLA type. Study-wide results and limits: It was HLA-C-restricted CMV-specific TCR beta clonotypes that dominated the response ex vivo.

Remarks on this clonotype: Its target is unknown.

The CDR3 covers 15 residues. With 4 bases clipped from V and 1 base from J, the junction kept 6 bases outside the gene matches. In germline, CDR1 is MDHEN, CDR2 SYDVKM. One entry per CDR3 protein results from TCRdb running MiXCR on the reads. The sample lists around 900,000 distinct CDR3 sequences; around 30% were seen once. This rearrangement joins TRBV28 to TRBJ1-1, with TRBD1 identical over 7 bases. The specimen comprised cultured CD8+ T cells from PBMCs, sampled from culture after CMV antigen stimulation. The sequence was collected from a human donor in good health (CMV status not recorded). Some clones in this sample may be carry-over from other donors' samples. This CDR3 is CASSSRQGPNTEAFF. The CDR3 DNA reads TGTGCCAGCAGTTCCCGACAGGGCCCGAACACTGAAGCTTTCTTT.